The 16 T cell receptor beta chains below come from one sample, sequenced in a study of identical twins. TCRdb re-derived calls from the 5' RACE reads in MiXCR, one entry per CDR3 protein. This table has some 500,000 distinct CDR3 sequences, 22% appearing once. This sample also appeared in a second study, on T cells expressing NK-cell markers.

Sequencing was performed on CD4+ T cells sorted from blood. The source of these receptors is a young woman in good health.

V gene TRBV10-3 combines with J gene TRBJ2-1; D is ambiguous. Germline-derived CDR1 and CDR2 are ENHRY and SYGVKD. The CDR3 spans 13 residues. V was pared by 5 bases and J by 6 bases, with 11 bases between. The CDR3 sequence is CAISLDRPNEQFF. The CDR3 nucleotides are TGTGCCATCAGTCTTGACCGGCCCAATGAGCAGTTCTTC.

CDR3 amino acids: CASSPTLGTDYEQYF. Written as DNA, the CDR3 is TGTGCCAGCTCACCAACCCTCGGGACCGACTACGAGCAGTACTTC. This chain joins TRBV18 and TRBJ2-7; the D gene could be TRBD1 or TRBD2 (5 bases each). From germline, CDR1 is KGHSH and CDR2 LQKENI. CDR3 size: 15 residues. V lost 2 bases and J 3 bases, leaving 14 bases between the germline ends.

The chain links TRBV4-3 to TRBJ2-3; 7 bases are a match to TRBD2. J was trimmed by 4 bases and V by 0 bases; bases with no gene match: 7. Germline values: CDR1 LGHNA, CDR2 YSLEER. This CDR3 spans 16 amino acids. The CDR3 region is CASSQDPPSGSDTQYF. The CDR3 DNA reads as TGCGCCAGCAGCCAAGATCCGCCTAGCGGTTCAGATACGCAGTATTTT.

In its sample, this clonotype was seen a few times. The genes are TRBV27 and TRBJ1-1; D uncertain. The length of the CDR3 is 14 residues. V shed 5 bases and J shed 4 bases, with 14 bases lying between them. The germline V gene has CDR1 MNHEY and CDR2 SMNVEV (reference sequence). CDR3 nucleotides: TGTGCCAGCAGTCGGTACCAGGCTACCACTGAAGCTTTCTTT. This encodes CASSRYQATTEAFF.

There are a few counts of this clonotype. This chain joins TRBV6-1 and TRBJ1-1, with D possibly TRBD1 on 5 matching bases. Germline CDR1 is MNHNS and CDR2 is SASEGT. CDR3 length equals 13 residues. V dropped 6 bases and J dropped 1 base, with 9 bases sitting between them. The CDR3 DNA reads TGTGCCAGCAGAACTGGACAGAACACTGAAGCTTTCTTT. It is translated as CASRTGQNTEAFF.

The chain joins TRBV5-1 to TRBJ2-5; a weak D match, TRBD2 (5 bases). The germline CDR1 and CDR2 sequences are SGHRS and YFSETQ. The CDR3 has 14 amino acids. V dropped 4 bases and J dropped 4 bases, with 14 bases sitting between them. The CDR3 spells CASSPRGEGETQYF. The DNA for the CDR3 is TGCGCCAGCAGCCCCCGGGGAGAAGGAGAGACCCAGTACTTC. The variable domain in full, with the rest retrieved from reference TRBV5-1 and TRBJ2-5, is KAGVTQTPRYLIKTRGQQVTLSCSPISGHRSVSWYQQTPGQGLQFLFEYFSETQRNKGNFPGRFSGRQFSNSRSEMNVSTLELGDSALYLCASSPRGEGETQYFGPGTRLLVL.

V usage is TRBV7-8 and J usage is TRBJ2-1; D is perhaps TRBD1 or TRBD2 (6 bases each). The V gene lost 6 bases and the J gene lost 4 bases, with 16 bases spanning the gap. Germline CDR1 reads SGHVS; CDR2 reads FQNEAQ. This CDR3 is built from 15 residues. The chain's CDR3 is CASRGGRGFYNEQFF. CDR3 nucleotide sequence: TGTGCCAGCAGGGGGGGCAGGGGATTTTACAATGAGCAGTTCTTC.

This clonotype was found a few times. V gene TRBV10-3 combines with J gene TRBJ2-7, with 8 positions matching TRBD2. The CDR3 length is 15 residues. The J segment lost 1 base and the V segment lost 5 bases, leaving 7 bases of the junction unmatched. Germline lookup yields CDR1 ENHRY and CDR2 SYGVKD. DNA for the CDR3: TGTGCCATCAGTCAAGCGGGGGCCTCGTCCTACGAGCAGTACTTC. This encodes CAISQAGASSYEQYF.

The chain uses TRBV2 and TRBJ2-5, with 10 bases lining up with TRBD1. The CDR3 extends over 12 amino acids. Germline V CDR1 and CDR2: SNHLY, FYNNEI. V trimming: 10 bases; J trimming: 4 bases; junction bases outside the gene matches: 3. CDR3 protein: CATRDRGETQYF. CDR3 nucleotides: TGTGCCACCAGGGACAGGGGAGAGACCCAGTACTTC.

There are a few counts of this clonotype. The rearrangement uses TRBV6-2 or TRBV6-3 and TRBJ2-1; the match to TRBD1 covers 8 bases. V lost 8 bases to trimming and J lost 3 bases; unmatched junction nucleotides: 9. Looked up from germline, CDR1 is MNHEY and CDR2 is SVGEGT. The CDR3 runs 15 residues. This CDR3 is CASLRTGSFYNEQFF. CDR3 DNA sequence: TGTGCCAGCCTAAGGACAGGGAGCTTCTACAATGAGCAGTTCTTC.

This clonotype has just a few counts. The rearrangement uses TRBV10-1 and TRBJ1-2; D gene ambiguous. Germline loops: CDR1 WNHNN, CDR2 SYGVQD (reference sequence). V shed 3 bases and J shed 6 bases, with 2 bases lying between them. This CDR3 is 10 amino acids long. The CDR3, as DNA: TGCGCCAGCAGTGAAGATGGCTACACCTTC. Protein sequence: CASSEDGYTF.

This clonotype was counted between two and nine times. The rearrangement joins TRBV5-6 to TRBJ2-6; perhaps TRBD2 as D (5 bases). The germline CDR1 and CDR2 sequences are SGHDT and YYEEEE. Trimming removed 7 bases from V and 0 bases from J, with 8 bases in between. The CDR3 runs 14 residues. Here the CDR3 DNA reads TGTGCCAGCCGAGGGAGCTCTGGGGCCAACGTCCTGACTTTC. This sequence encodes CASRGSSGANVLTF.

The gene calls are TRBV7-9 and TRBJ2-1, with 7 nucleotides matching TRBD2. Germline CDR1 and CDR2: SEHNR and FQNEAQ (reference sequence). This CDR3 region has 14 residues. V was pared by 7 bases and J by 10 bases, with 13 bases of the junction left unmatched. The CDR3 sequence is CASTNRWGGSEQFF. The CDR3 DNA is TGTGCCAGCACCAACCGGTGGGGCGGGAGCGAGCAGTTCTTC.

This clonotype was counted between two and nine times. The chain links TRBV10-2 to TRBJ2-7; the match to TRBD2 covers 14 bases. With V trimmed by 0 bases and J by 5 bases, 6 bases remained unmatched. The germline V gene has CDR1 WSHSY and CDR2 SAAADI. The CDR3 totals 17 residues. In DNA, the CDR3 is TGCGCCAGCAGTGAGTCGGGACTAGCGGGAGAGGGTAACGAGCAGTACTTC. It yields the protein CASSESGLAGEGNEQYF.

This clonotype has only a few counts. This chain uses TRBV6-2 or TRBV6-3 with TRBJ2-7; TRBD2 might be the D (6 bases). Germline V gene lookup returns CDR1 MNHEY and CDR2 SVGEGT. The V gene lost 7 bases and the J gene lost 3 bases, with 22 bases spanning the gap. The CDR3 consists of 16 residues. The CDR3 here is CASKRLGASDFYEQYF. The CDR3 bases are TGTGCCAGCAAAAGACTAGGGGCTAGTGACTTCTACGAGCAGTACTTC.

This clonotype came up a few times. The J gene is TRBJ2-1, the V gene TRBV7-2, with 11 bases lining up with TRBD2. Trimming removed 5 bases from V and 8 bases from J; junction bases left unmatched: 14. CDR1 is SGHTA and CDR2 is FQGNSA in the germline V gene. The CDR3 loop spans 17 amino acids. CDR3: CASSRHLAGGRPHEQFF. The CDR3 bases are TGTGCCAGCAGCCGTCATCTAGCGGGGGGCAGGCCCCATGAGCAGTTCTTC.